This TCR beta chain was obtained from a study of cytomegalovirus exposure and HLA in healthy donors. Notes on the study in general: An assumption of roughly uniform sequencing depth across donors underlay the presence/absence analyses. Immune exposure data for these donors was limited to CMV serostatus.

To note about this clone: The target antigen is unknown.

The CDR3 is made up of 16 amino acids. J lost 4 bases, V lost 2 bases, and 4 bases had no gene match. Germline V gene lookup returns CDR1 SGHDN and CDR2 FVKESK. Researchers ran the PCR with 60 Vbeta and 13 Jbeta primers. Generated by immunoSEQ multiplex PCR, the TCRdb table keeps only in-frame clones and is missing some. The profile shows about 140,000 clones, 65% to 85% of them singletons. The receptor comes from a man aged 18 to 35 in good health and CMV-seronegative. The V and J genes are TRBV14 and TRBJ2-1, with 11 bases matching TRBD2. The material sequenced was PBMCs. The CDR3 loop reads CASSQFSGGAYNEQFF. CDR3 coding DNA: TGTGCCAGCAGCCAATTTAGCGGGGGGGCGTACAATGAGCAGTTCTTC.